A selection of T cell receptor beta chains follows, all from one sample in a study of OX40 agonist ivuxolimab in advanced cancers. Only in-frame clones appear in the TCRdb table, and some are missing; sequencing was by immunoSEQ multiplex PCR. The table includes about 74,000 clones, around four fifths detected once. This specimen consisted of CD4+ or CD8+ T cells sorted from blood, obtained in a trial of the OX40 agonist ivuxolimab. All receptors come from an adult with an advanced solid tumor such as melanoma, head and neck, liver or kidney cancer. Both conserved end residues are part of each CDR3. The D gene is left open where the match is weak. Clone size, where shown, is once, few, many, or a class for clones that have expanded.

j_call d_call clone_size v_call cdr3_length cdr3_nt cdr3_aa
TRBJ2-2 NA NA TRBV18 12 TGTGCCAGCTCACCAGATACCGGGGAGCTGTTTTTT CASSPDTGELFF
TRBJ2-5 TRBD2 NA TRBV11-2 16 TGTGCCAGCAGCTGGGGACTAGCGGGGGTCCAAGAGACCCAGTACTTC CASSWGLAGVQETQYF
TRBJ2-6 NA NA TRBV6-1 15 TGTGCCAGCAGTCCGAGGAACTCTGGGGCCAACGTCCTGACTTTC CASSPRNSGANVLTF
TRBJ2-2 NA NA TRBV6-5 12 TGTGCCAGCACCGGACCGTCTCAAGAGCTGTTTTTT CASTGPSQELFF
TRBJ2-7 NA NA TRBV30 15 TGTGCCTCCGGGAGATCGGGAGCGACCTTATACGAGCAGTACTTC CASGRSGATLYEQYF
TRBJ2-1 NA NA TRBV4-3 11 TGCGCCAGCAGCCGGAACTTCGTGGAGTTCTTC CASSRNFVEFF
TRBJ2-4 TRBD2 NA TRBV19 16 TGTGCCAGTAGTACCGGGGAGGGATGGCTTAAAAACATTCAGTACTTC CASSTGEGWLKNIQYF
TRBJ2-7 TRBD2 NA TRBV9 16 TGTGCCAGCAGCGAGGAAGGTAGCGGGAGCTGGGGGGAGCAGTACTTC CASSEEGSGSWGEQYF
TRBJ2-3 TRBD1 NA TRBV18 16 TGTGCCAGCTCACCATTACAGGGGAAGGGCACAGATACGCAGTATTTT CASSPLQGKGTDTQYF
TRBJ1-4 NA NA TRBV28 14 TGTGCCACCACTACGTCAGGGGAGCTTGAAAAACTGTTTTTT CATTTSGELEKLFF
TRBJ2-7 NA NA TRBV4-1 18 TGCGCCAGCAGCCAAGATTTGGTATGGAGCGGTCTAGTTTACGAGCAGTACTTC CASSQDLVWSGLVYEQYF
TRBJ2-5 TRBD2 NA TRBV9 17 TGTGCCAGCAGTGCTCGCCCGGGACTAGCGAACCAAGAGACCCAGTACTTC CASSARPGLANQETQYF
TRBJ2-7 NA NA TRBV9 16 TGTGCCAGCAGCGTAGACAGAGCGGGTCTTGGGGGCGAGCAGTACTTC CASSVDRAGLGGEQYF
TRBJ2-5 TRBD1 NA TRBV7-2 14 TGTGCCAGCAGCTTAGTTACGGACAGGGTTGACCAGTACTTC CASSLVTDRVDQYF
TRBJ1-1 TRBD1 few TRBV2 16 TGTGCCAGCAGTGATCCGACAGGGGGGAGGAACACTGAAGCTTTCTTT CASSDPTGGRNTEAFF
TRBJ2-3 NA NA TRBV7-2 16 TGTGCCAGCAGCTTAGGGTGGGTTGGACAAAGGGATACGCAGTATTTT CASSLGWVGQRDTQYF
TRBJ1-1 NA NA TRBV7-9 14 TGTGCCAGCAGCTCCCGGGACTTTAACACTGAAGCTTTCTTT CASSSRDFNTEAFF
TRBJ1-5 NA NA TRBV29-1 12 TGCAGCGTGAGTAATAGCAATCAGCCCCAGCATTTT CSVSNSNQPQHF
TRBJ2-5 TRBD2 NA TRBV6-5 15 TGTGCCAGCAGTTACCCATACGGCGGGGGAGAGACCCAGTACTTC CASSYPYGGGETQYF
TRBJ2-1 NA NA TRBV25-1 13 TGTGCCAGCAGGGGGGGCTCCTACAATGAGCAGTTCTTC CASRGGSYNEQFF
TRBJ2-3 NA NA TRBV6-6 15 TGTGCCAGCAGTTACGCCAGGGGTGGCACAGATACGCAGTATTTT CASSYARGGTDTQYF
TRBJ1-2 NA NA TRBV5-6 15 TGTGCCAGCAGGGTGTCAGCTCTCACTCCCTATGGCTACACCTTC CASRVSALTPYGYTF